The 5 T cell receptor beta chains below all came from one sample that was sequenced in a study of shared clonotypes between healthy human individuals. TCRdb's table, derived via immunoSEQ multiplex PCR, lists solely in-frame clones and lacks some. The top ten clones hold approximately 1.5% of a sample with some 980,000 clones, roughly 72% of them seen once. Specimen: memory CD4+ T cells sorted from blood. This sample's subset: CD45RA-negative fraction. These receptors were collected from a man in his late teens or twenties in good health.

V is TRBV9 and J is TRBJ2-7, with 7 bases lining up with TRBD2. The CDR3 sequence is 14 residues long. Germline V gives CDR1 SGDLS, CDR2 YYNGEE. V shed 1 base and J 2 bases; nucleotides not matched to a gene: 3. This chain's CDR3 is CASSVPSGPYEQYF. DNA of the CDR3: TGTGCCAGCAGCGTACCTAGCGGTCCCTACGAGCAGTACTTC.

Only a few counts were recorded for this clone. The chain uses TRBV5-1 and TRBJ1-1; 9 bases fit TRBD1. The CDR3 has 13 amino acids. CDR1 SGHRS and CDR2 YFSETQ come from the germline V gene. Unmatched junction bases numbered 3, after V lost 4 bases and J lost 5 bases. The CDR3 protein is CASSADRGTEAFF. DNA for the CDR3: TGCGCCAGCAGCGCAGACAGGGGGACTGAAGCTTTCTTT.

This sequence joins TRBV10-3 and TRBJ1-5, with D tentatively TRBD1 (5 bases). V was cut by 10 bases and J by 2 bases, with 18 bases left in between. This CDR3 comprises 15 residues. From germline, CDR1 is ENHRY and CDR2 SYGVKD. This chain's CDR3 is CATRSWGDGNQPQHF. CDR3 bases: TGTGCCACCAGGTCGTGGGGCGACGGCAATCAGCCCCAGCATTTT.

With regard to this clone: The same CDR3 can be traced to other DNA sequences in this sample. This rearrangement joins TRBV29-1 to TRBJ2-5, with D maybe TRBD1 (5 bases). This CDR3 contains 11 residues. In germline, CDR1 is SQVTM, CDR2 ANQGSEA. The V and J ends lost 4 bases and 5 bases respectively, with 8 bases between them. Here the CDR3 DNA reads TGCAGCGTTGGGGGCGTGGAGACCCAGTACTTC. Its protein is CSVGGVETQYF.

The J gene is TRBJ2-3, the V gene TRBV9, with D possibly TRBD2 on 5 matching bases. The length of the CDR3 is 15 residues. The V end was cut by 0 bases, the J end by 0 bases, with 8 bases between. The germline gives CDR1 SGDLS, CDR2 YYNGEE. CDR3 loop: CASSVVAISTDTQYF. The CDR3 nucleotides read TGTGCCAGCAGCGTAGTAGCGATTAGCACAGATACGCAGTATTTT.